This T cell receptor beta chain was captured in a study of blood T cells in healthy people across ages. Across the whole study: Per two T cells, about one barcoded beta molecule was captured through template switching. Regarding the study as a whole: Higher naive T cell percentage went strongly together with higher TCR beta diversity.

Sample-barcoded 5' priming and a J-beta primer mix drove a second PCR of roughly 6 to 12 cycles. All cDNA molecules were each tagged by a template-switch adaptor with 12 random nucleotides. TCRdb analysed the 5' RACE reads with MiXCR anew, one entry per CDR3 protein. The profile shows about a million distinct CDR3 sequences, approximately 49% of them singletons. The germline CDR1 and CDR2 sequences are DFQATT and SNEGSKA (reference sequence). The CDR3 spans 13 residues. Trimming pared 3 bases from V and 1 base from J, leaving 8 bases between. As to this clonotype: What it recognizes is unknown.

This sequence joins TRBV20-1 and TRBJ2-3, with TRBD2 as a possible D gene (6 bases). The sample comprised blood. This clonotype was obtained from a man aged 30-40 years in good health. The DNA of the CDR3 is TGCAGTGCTAGGTGGGAGGGCACAGATACGCAGTATTTT. Protein: CSARWEGTDTQYF.